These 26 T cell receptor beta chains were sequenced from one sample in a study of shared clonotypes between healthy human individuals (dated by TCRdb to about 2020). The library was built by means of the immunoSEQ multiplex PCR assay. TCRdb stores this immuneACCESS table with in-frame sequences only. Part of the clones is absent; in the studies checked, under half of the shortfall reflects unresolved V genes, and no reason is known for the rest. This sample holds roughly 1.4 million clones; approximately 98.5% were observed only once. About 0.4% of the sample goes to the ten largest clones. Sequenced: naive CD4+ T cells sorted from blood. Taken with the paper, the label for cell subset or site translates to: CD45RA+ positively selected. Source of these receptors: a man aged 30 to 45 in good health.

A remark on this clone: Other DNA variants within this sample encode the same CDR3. CDR3 amino acids: CSVGGRLNTEAFF. The CDR3, as DNA: TGCAGCGTTGGTGGACGCTTGAACACTGAAGCTTTCTTT. The rearrangement joins TRBV29-1 to TRBJ1-1; D ambiguous. V was trimmed by 4 bases and J by 0 bases, leaving 9 bases between them. Looked up from germline, CDR1 is SQVTM and CDR2 is ANQGSEA. The CDR3 has 13 amino acids. The variable domain in full, with the rest retrieved from reference TRBV29-1 and TRBJ1-1, is SAVISQKPSRDICQRGTSLTIQCQVDSQVTMMFWYRQQPGQSLTLIATANQGSEATYESGFVIDKFPISRPNLTFSTLTVSNMSPEDSSIYLCSVGGRLNTEAFFGQGTRLTVV.

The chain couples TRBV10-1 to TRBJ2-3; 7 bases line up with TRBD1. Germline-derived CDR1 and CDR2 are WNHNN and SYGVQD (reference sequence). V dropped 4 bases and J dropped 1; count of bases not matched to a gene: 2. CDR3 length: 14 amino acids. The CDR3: CASSAGGRTDTQYF. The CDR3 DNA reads TGCGCCAGCAGTGCAGGGGGTCGCACAGATACGCAGTATTTT.

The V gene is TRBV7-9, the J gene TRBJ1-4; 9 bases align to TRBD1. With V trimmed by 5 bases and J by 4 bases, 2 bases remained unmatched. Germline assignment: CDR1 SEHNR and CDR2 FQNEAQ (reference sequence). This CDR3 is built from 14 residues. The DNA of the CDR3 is TGTGCCAGCAGCCTGGGACAGGGTAATGAAAAACTGTTTTTT. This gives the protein CASSLGQGNEKLFF.

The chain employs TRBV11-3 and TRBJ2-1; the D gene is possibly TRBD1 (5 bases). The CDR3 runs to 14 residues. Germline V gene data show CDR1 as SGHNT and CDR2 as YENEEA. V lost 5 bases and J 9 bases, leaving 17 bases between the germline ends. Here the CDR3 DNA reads TGTGCCAGCAGCGCACATGGGGCCGGCGGTGAGCAGTTCTTC. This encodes CASSAHGAGGEQFF. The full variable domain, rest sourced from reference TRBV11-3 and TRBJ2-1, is EAGVVQSPRYKIIEKKQPVAFWCNPISGHNTLYWYLQNLGQGPELLIRYENEEAVDDSQLPKDRFSAERLKGVDSTLKIQPAELGDSAVYLCASSAHGAGGEQFFGPGTRLTVL.

CDR3 sequence reads: CASSLVTGQQETQYF. The DNA for the CDR3 is TGTGCCAGCAGCTTGGTAACCGGACAGCAAGAGACCCAGTACTTC. The genes are TRBV5-5 and TRBJ2-5; a weak D match, TRBD1 (6 bases). This CDR3 comprises 15 residues. Trimming took off 0 bases at V and 2 bases at J, with 11 bases between the two ends. Germline CDR1 and CDR2: SGHKS and YYEKEE (reference sequence).

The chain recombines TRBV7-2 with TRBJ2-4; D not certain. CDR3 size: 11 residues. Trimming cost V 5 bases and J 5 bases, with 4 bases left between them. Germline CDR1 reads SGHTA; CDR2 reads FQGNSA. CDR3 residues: CASSPENIQYF. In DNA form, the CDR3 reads TGTGCCAGCAGCCCCGAAAACATTCAGTACTTC. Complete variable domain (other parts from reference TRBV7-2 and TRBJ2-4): GAGVSQSPSNKVTEKGKDVELRCDPISGHTALYWYRQSLGQGLEFLIYFQGNSAPDKSGLPSDRFSAERTGGSVSTLTIQRTQQEDSAVYLCASSPENIQYFGAGTRLSVL.

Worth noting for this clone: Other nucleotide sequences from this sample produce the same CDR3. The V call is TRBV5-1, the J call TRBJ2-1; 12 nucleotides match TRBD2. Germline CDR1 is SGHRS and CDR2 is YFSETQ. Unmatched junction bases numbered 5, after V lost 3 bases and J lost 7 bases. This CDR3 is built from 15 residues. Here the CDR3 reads CASSSGLAGGNEQFF. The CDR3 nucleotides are TGCGCCAGCAGCTCGGGACTAGCGGGTGGAAATGAGCAGTTCTTC.

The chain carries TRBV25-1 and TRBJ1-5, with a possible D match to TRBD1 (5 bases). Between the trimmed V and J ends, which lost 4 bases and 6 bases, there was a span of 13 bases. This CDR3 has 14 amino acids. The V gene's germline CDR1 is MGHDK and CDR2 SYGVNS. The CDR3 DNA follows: TGTGCCAGCAGTGGGTTCGGGGGTGCTCAGCCCCAGCATTTT. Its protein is CASSGFGGAQPQHF.

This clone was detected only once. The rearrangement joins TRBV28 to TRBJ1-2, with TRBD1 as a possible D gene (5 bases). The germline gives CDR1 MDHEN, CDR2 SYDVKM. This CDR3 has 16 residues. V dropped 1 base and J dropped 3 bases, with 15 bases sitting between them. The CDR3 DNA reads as TGTGCCAGCAGTTTATTGGGTCTAAAACAGGACTATGGCTACACCTTC. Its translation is CASSLLGLKQDYGYTF.

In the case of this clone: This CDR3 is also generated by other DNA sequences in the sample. The CDR3 protein is CASSLSLAGSYNEQFF. In nucleotides, the CDR3 is TGTGCCAGCAGCTTATCCCTAGCGGGGAGCTACAATGAGCAGTTCTTC. V is TRBV7-9 and J is TRBJ2-1; 9 bases are a match to TRBD2. Per germline, CDR1 SEHNR and CDR2 FQNEAQ (reference sequence). Trimming cost V 2 bases and J 3 bases; bases outside gene matches: 5. The CDR3 is made up of 16 amino acids.

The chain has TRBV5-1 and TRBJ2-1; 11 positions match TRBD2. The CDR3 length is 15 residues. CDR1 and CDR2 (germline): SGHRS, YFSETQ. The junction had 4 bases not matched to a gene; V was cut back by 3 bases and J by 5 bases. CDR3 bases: TGCGCCAGCAGCTCGGGACTAGCGGTAAACAATGAGCAGTTCTTC. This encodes CASSSGLAVNNEQFF.

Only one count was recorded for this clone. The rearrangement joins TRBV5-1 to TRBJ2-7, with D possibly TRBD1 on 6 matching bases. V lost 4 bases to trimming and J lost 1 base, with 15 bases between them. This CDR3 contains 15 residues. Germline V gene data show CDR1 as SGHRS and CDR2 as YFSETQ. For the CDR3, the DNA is TGCGCCAGCAGCCAGTCCGGGACATTATCCTACGAGCAGTACTTC. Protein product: CASSQSGTLSYEQYF.

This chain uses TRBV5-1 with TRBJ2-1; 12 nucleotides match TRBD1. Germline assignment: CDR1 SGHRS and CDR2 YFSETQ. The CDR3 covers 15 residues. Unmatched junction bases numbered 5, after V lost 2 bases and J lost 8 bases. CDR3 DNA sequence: TGCGCCAGCAGCTTCCGGGACAGGGGGCGCGATGAGCAGTTCTTC. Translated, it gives CASSFRDRGRDEQFF.

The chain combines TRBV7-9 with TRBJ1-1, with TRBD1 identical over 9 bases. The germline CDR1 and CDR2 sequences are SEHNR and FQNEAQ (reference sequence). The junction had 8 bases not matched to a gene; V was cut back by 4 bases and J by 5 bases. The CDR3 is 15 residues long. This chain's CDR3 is CASSSGTGKGTEAFF. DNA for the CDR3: TGTGCCAGCAGCTCCGGGACAGGGAAGGGGACTGAAGCTTTCTTT. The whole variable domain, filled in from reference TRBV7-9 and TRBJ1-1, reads DTGVSQNPRHKITKRGQNVTFRCDPISEHNRLYWYRQTLGQGPEFLTYFQNEAQLEKSRLLSDRFSAERPKGSFSTLEIQRTEQGDSAMYLCASSSGTGKGTEAFFGQGTRLTVV.

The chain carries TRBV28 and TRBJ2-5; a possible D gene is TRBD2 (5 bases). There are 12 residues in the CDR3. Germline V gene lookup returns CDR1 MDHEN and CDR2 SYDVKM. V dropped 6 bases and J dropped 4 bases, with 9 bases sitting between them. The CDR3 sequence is CASSGLGETQYF. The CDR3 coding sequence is TGTGCCAGCAGCGGACTTGGAGAGACCCAGTACTTC.

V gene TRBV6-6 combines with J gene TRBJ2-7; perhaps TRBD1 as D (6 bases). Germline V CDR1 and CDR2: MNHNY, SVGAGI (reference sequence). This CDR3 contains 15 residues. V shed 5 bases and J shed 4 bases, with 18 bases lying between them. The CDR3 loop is CASSLHTGTPYEQYF. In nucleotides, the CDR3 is TGTGCCAGCAGTCTCCACACCGGGACACCTTACGAGCAGTACTTC.

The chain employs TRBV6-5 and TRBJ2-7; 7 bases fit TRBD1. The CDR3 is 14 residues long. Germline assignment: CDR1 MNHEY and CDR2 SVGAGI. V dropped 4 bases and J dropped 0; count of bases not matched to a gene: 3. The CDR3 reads CASSLTGSSYEQYF. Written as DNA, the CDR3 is TGTGCCAGCAGTTTGACAGGGAGCTCCTACGAGCAGTACTTC.

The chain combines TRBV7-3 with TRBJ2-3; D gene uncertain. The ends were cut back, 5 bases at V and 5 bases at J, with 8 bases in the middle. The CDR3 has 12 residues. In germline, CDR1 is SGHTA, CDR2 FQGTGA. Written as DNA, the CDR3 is TGTGCCAGCAGCGTCCCGGGAGATACGCAGTATTTT. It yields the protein CASSVPGDTQYF.

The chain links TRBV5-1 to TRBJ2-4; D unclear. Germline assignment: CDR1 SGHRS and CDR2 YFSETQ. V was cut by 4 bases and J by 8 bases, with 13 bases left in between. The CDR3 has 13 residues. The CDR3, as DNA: TGCGCCAGCAGCAAGGCAGATCTTGACATTCAGTACTTC. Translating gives CASSKADLDIQYF.

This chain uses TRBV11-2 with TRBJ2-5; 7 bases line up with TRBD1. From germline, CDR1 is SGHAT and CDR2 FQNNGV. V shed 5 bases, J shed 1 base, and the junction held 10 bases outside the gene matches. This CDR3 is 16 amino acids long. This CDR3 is CASSTTTGSPQETQYF. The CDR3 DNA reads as TGTGCCAGCAGCACAACGACAGGGTCTCCCCAAGAGACCCAGTACTTC.

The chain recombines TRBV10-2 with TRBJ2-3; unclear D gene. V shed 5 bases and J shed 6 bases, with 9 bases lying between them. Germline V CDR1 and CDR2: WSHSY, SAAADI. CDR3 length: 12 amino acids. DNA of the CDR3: TGCGCCAGCAGTCCGACGGCGGATACGCAGTATTTT. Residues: CASSPTADTQYF.

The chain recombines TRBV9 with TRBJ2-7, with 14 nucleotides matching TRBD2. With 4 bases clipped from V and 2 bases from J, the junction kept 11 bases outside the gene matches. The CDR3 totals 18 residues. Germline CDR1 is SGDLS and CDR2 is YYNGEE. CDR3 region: CASSPQGWGLAGAYEQYF. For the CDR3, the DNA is TGTGCCAGCAGCCCCCAAGGATGGGGACTAGCGGGAGCCTACGAGCAGTACTTC.

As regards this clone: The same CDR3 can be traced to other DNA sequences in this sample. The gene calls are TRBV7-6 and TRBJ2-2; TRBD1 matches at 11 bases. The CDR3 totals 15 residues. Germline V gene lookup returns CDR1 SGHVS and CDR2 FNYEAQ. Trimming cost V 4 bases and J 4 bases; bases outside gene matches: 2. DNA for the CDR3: TGTGCCAGCAGCTCGGGACAGGGGGGCACCGGGGAGCTGTTTTTT. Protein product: CASSSGQGGTGELFF.

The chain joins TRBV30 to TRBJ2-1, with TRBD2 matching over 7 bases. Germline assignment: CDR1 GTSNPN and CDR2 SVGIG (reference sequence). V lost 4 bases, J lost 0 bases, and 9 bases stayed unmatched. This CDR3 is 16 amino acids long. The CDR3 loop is CAWTSGPYSSYNEQFF. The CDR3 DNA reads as TGTGCCTGGACTAGCGGTCCTTACAGCTCCTACAATGAGCAGTTCTTC.

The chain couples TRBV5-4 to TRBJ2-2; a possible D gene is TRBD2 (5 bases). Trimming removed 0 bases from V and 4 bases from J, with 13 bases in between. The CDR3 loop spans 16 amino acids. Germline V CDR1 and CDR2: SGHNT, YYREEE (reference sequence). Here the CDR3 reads CASSLANRGPTGELFF. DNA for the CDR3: TGTGCCAGCAGCTTGGCTAATCGAGGGCCCACCGGGGAGCTGTTTTTT.

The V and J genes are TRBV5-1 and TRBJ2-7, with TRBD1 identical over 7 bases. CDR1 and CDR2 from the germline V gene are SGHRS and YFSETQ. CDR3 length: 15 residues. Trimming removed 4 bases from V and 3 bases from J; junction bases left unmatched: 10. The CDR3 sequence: CASSTQGTVGYEQYF. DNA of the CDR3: TGCGCCAGCAGCACGCAAGGGACAGTCGGCTACGAGCAGTACTTC.